This T cell receptor beta chain was captured in a study of patients and donors after allogeneic stem cell transplantation. Using its own MiXCR run on the RT-PCR reads, TCRdb lists one record per CDR3 protein. There are some 960,000 distinct CDR3 sequences in the sample; 15% to 20% occur only once, and around 5.5% lies in the top ten. This CDR3 has 16 residues. CDR1 is MNHEY, CDR2 SVGAGI, per germline. The junction had 4 bases not matched to a gene; V was cut back by 0 bases and J by 3 bases. The specimen was blood, either unsorted or a sorted T cell fraction (not recorded which). The gene calls are TRBV6-5 and TRBJ2-1; 8 nucleotides match TRBD2. The receptor was isolated from a human donor who was either an allogeneic HSCT recipient or a stem cell or donor lymphocyte infusion donor (not recorded which). It is not recorded whose cells these are; they may come from a transplant donor. The CDR3 protein is CASSYSMAGGYNEQFF. The DNA of the CDR3 is TGTGCCAGCAGTTACTCGATGGCGGGAGGCTACAATGAGCAGTTCTTC.